These T cell receptor beta chains were read from a single sample in a study of long-term antiretroviral therapy in people with HIV. Sequencing used immunoSEQ multiplex PCR; TCRdb keeps in-frame clones, though not all of them. The sample shows around 6,700 clones, around 85% of them seen only once. Material: unsorted PBMCs, obtained 3.7 years after starting antiretroviral therapy. The receptor source for this set is a woman aged 50 to 65 with HIV. Both conserved end residues are trimmed from each CDR3.

v_gene,j_gene,CDR3aa
TRBV27,TRBJ2-2,ASSLNLHTGELF
TRBV6-5,TRBJ1-1,ASSYTGGGAEAF
TRBV21-1,TRBJ2-3,ASNNSPAERTGVIQDTQY
TRBV27,TRBJ2-3,ASSLLGSLSTDTQY
TRBV5-8,TRBJ1-5,ASSPGVAHNQPQH
TRBV29-1,TRBJ2-2,SVEAGGTDRKLNTGELF
TRBV6-5,TRBJ1-1,ASVGVNTEAF
TRBV7-9,TRBJ2-3,AVSGRASTDTQY
TRBV5-5,TRBJ1-2,ASTTLMTANYGYT
TRBV6-6,TRBJ2-2,ASSPKFDGELF
TRBV25-1,TRBJ2-2,ASSGAGYTGELF
TRBV28,TRBJ2-1,ASTSDSEQF
TRBV5-4,TRBJ2-1,ASSLVGEGPPNEQF
TRBV7-2,TRBJ2-2,ASSLRRVNTGELF
TRBV2,TRBJ2-5,ASSAGGAGGETQY
TRBV19,TRBJ2-1,ASRAGLNFGNEQF
TRBV6-5,TRBJ1-1,ASSYSPATEAF
TRBV19,TRBJ2-1,ASSNSGLANNEQF
TRBV7-9,TRBJ2-7,ASSSSAGDQDEQY
TRBV13,TRBJ2-7,ASSVRTSSSYEQY